These T cell receptor beta chains were read from a single sample in a study of blood T cells in healthy people across ages. A single record per CDR3 protein comes from TCRdb applying MiXCR to the 5' RACE reads. This table has over 1.5 million distinct CDR3 sequences, about 50% appearing once. Sequences were obtained from blood. These TCRs come from a woman aged 40 to 55 in good health. CDR3s include the opening cysteine and the closing phenylalanine or tryptophan. D genes are given only for firm matches. Size values are once, few and many counts, or a class for expanded clones, and some rows have none.

>TRBJ1-1|-|-|TRBV25-1
CASLGRTNTEAFF
TGTGCCAGCCTTGGACGGACGAACACTGAAGCTTTCTTT
>TRBJ1-6|TRBD1|few|TRBV5-1
CASSLGQGRNSPLHF
TGCGCCAGCAGCTTGGGACAGGGGAGAAATTCACCCCTCCACTTT
>TRBJ2-5|TRBD2|-|TRBV3-1
CASSQDLAGVRRETQYF
TGTGCCAGCAGCCAAGACCTAGCGGGAGTTCGTCGGGAGACCCAGTACTTC
>TRBJ1-1|-|-|TRBV27
CASSLSALRWGVPEAFF
TGTGCCAGCAGTTTATCCGCGTTGAGATGGGGGGTTCCTGAAGCTTTCTTT
>TRBJ2-7|TRBD1|-|TRBV20-1
CSGRQGWANEQYF
TGCAGTGGCAGACAGGGGTGGGCCAACGAGCAGTACTTC
>TRBJ1-1|-|few|TRBV14
CASSQVGGVGTEAFF
TGTGCCAGCAGCCAAGTGGGGGGGGTAGGCACTGAAGCTTTCTTT
>TRBJ2-3|-|few|TRBV7-9
CASSSYRFLTDTQYF
TGTGCCAGCAGCTCCTACAGGTTCCTCACAGATACGCAGTATTTT
>TRBJ1-2|TRBD1|-|TRBV4-3
CASSRGQIGGYTF
TGCGCCAGCAGCCGGGGACAGATCGGAGGCTACACCTTC
>TRBJ1-2|-|-|TRBV20-1
CSARRPPEAGYTF
TGCAGTGCTAGAAGGCCTCCAGAAGCTGGCTACACCTTC
>TRBJ2-4|TRBD1|-|TRBV6-5
CASRPYRGSVKNIQYF
TGTGCCAGCAGGCCCTACAGGGGGTCTGTCAAAAACATTCAGTACTTC
>TRBJ2-7|-|few|TRBV7-2
CASSATGRYEQYF
TGTGCCAGCAGCGCGACAGGGAGGTACGAGCAGTACTTC
>TRBJ2-5|TRBD1|-|TRBV20-1
CSASAPTGGVKTQYF
TGCAGTGCTAGCGCCCCCACAGGGGGTGTAAAGACCCAGTACTTC
>TRBJ2-1|-|few|TRBV9
CASSPRGASSYNEQFF
TGTGCCAGCAGCCCCCGGGGGGCGAGCTCCTACAATGAGCAGTTCTTC
>TRBJ2-7|TRBD1|few|TRBV28
CASSNDRETADEQYF
TGTGCCAGCAGTAACGACAGGGAAACTGCTGACGAGCAGTACTTC
>TRBJ2-5|TRBD1|-|TRBV4-3
CASSQDEGQGTQYF
TGCGCCAGCAGCCAAGATGAAGGACAGGGGACCCAGTACTTC
>TRBJ1-6|-|-|TRBV30
CAWSADVQTPLHF
TGTGCCTGGAGCGCGGACGTCCAAACACCCCTCCACTTT
>TRBJ2-1|-|few|TRBV15
CATSREARGVFF
TGTGCCACCAGCAGAGAGGCCAGGGGTGTGTTCTTC
>TRBJ2-7|TRBD2|-|TRBV5-1
CASSLAISGGVSDEQYF
TGCGCCAGCAGCTTGGCTATATCGGGGGGGGTTTCCGACGAGCAGTACTTC
>TRBJ1-2|-|many|TRBV4-2
CASSQGPGGTEGYTF
TGTGCCAGCAGCCAAGGCCCGGGGGGGACGGAGGGCTACACCTTC
>TRBJ2-3|TRBD1|-|TRBV4-3
CASSPRTGVMSGTDTQYF
TGCGCCAGCAGCCCCCGGACAGGTGTTATGTCTGGCACAGATACGCAGTATTTT
>TRBJ1-2|-|-|TRBV7-9
CASSRDGGDGYTF
TGTGCCAGCAGCAGGGATGGGGGAGATGGCTACACCTTC
>TRBJ1-2|-|few|TRBV20-1
CSASKGSYGYTF
TGCAGTGCTAGTAAGGGTTCCTATGGCTACACCTTC
>TRBJ1-2|TRBD1|-|TRBV20-1
CSAKLQGVWPNYGYTF
TGCAGTGCGAAATTACAGGGGGTATGGCCTAACTATGGCTACACCTTC
>TRBJ2-7|-|few|TRBV29-1
CSVEKGKYEQYF
TGCAGCGTTGAGAAGGGGAAGTACGAGCAGTACTTC
>TRBJ2-5|TRBD2|few|TRBV11-2
CASSSGLAMETQYF
TGTGCCAGCAGCTCCGGACTAGCTATGGAGACCCAGTACTTC
>TRBJ2-5|-|-|TRBV7-8
CASSSSTRSSYNEQYF
TGTGCCAGCAGCTCGTCGACTCGAAGCTCCTACAATGAGCAGTACTTC
>TRBJ2-3|-|-|TRBV7-8
CASSLSRGGWGTQYF
TGTGCCAGCAGCTTATCGAGGGGTGGTTGGGGTACGCAGTATTTT
>TRBJ2-7|-|-|TRBV20-1
CSARAPVYNEQYF
TGCAGTGCTAGAGCCCCAGTCTACAATGAGCAGTACTTC
>TRBJ2-7|-|few|TRBV6-6
CASRNPPGRDESEQYF
TGTGCCAGCCGAAACCCTCCGGGCAGGGATGAGAGCGAGCAGTACTTC
>TRBJ2-7|TRBD2|-|TRBV6-5
CASSYSKLAGGRVSSYEQYF
TGTGCCAGCAGTTACTCTAAACTTGCGGGGGGCCGGGTAAGCTCCTACGAGCAGTACTTC
>TRBJ2-3|TRBD1|-|TRBV7-9
CASSPQDRRKDTQYF
TGTGCCAGCAGCCCCCAGGACAGGCGCAAAGATACGCAGTATTTT
>TRBJ1-2|-|-|TRBV28
CASSDPGRGNYGYTF
TGTGCCAGCAGTGACCCGGGACGGGGAAACTATGGCTACACCTTC
>TRBJ2-5|-|-|TRBV3-1
CASSQELGVQETQYF
TGTGCCAGCAGCCAAGAACTGGGGGTACAAGAGACCCAGTACTTC
>TRBJ2-3|-|-|TRBV27
CASSLSPPIRGNTDTQYF
TGTGCCAGCAGTTTATCTCCTCCTATCAGGGGTAACACAGATACGCAGTATTTT
>TRBJ2-3|TRBD2|-|TRBV7-9
CASSPRLAGETDTQYF
TGTGCCAGCAGCCCCAGACTAGCGGGGGAAACAGATACGCAGTATTTT
>TRBJ2-5|-|-|TRBV7-3
CASSPGQGRVSETQYF
TGTGCCAGCAGCCCAGGCCAGGGACGCGTTTCGGAGACCCAGTACTTC
>TRBJ2-4|-|-|TRBV6-2/TRBV6-3
CASSLVSGLGAKNIQYF
TGTGCCAGCAGTTTGGTCTCCGGCCTGGGAGCCAAAAACATTCAGTACTTC
>TRBJ1-2|TRBD1|-|TRBV7-2
CASSRTDRGNGYTF
TGTGCCAGCAGCCGCACCGACAGGGGTAATGGCTACACCTTC
>TRBJ2-3|-|few|TRBV29-1
CSVVLDTDTQYF
TGCAGCGTTGTCCTAGACACAGATACGCAGTATTTT
>TRBJ1-6|TRBD1|few|TRBV7-2
CASSQRQGANSPLHF
TGTGCCAGCAGCCAACGACAGGGTGCCAATTCACCCCTCCACTTT
>TRBJ2-3|TRBD2|few|TRBV4-3
CASSQVASGDVDTQYF
TGCGCCAGCAGCCAAGTTGCTAGCGGGGATGTAGATACGCAGTATTTT
>TRBJ2-6|-|-|TRBV6-5
CASSYYSSGANVLTF
TGTGCCAGCAGTTACTACAGCTCTGGGGCCAACGTCCTGACTTTC
>TRBJ2-6|-|-|TRBV20-1
CSAPLDREGLSGTNVLTF
TGCAGTGCTCCCCTTGACAGGGAGGGACTCTCTGGGACCAACGTCCTGACTTTC
>TRBJ2-7|TRBD1|few|TRBV28
CASSGGDRGYEQYF
TGTGCCAGCAGTGGGGGGGACAGGGGGTACGAGCAGTACTTC
>TRBJ1-4|-|-|TRBV6-6
CASSLDSLPVEKLFF
TGTGCCAGCAGTTTGGACTCTCTCCCGGTGGAAAAACTGTTTTTT
>TRBJ1-6|-|once|TRBV7-2
CASSLALPLSPLHF
TGTGCCAGCAGCTTAGCCCTCCCACTTTCACCCCTCCACTTT
>TRBJ1-5|-|-|TRBV15
CATSKSLLAGGGNQPQHF
TGTGCCACCAGCAAATCCCTACTAGCCGGGGGTGGCAATCAGCCCCAGCATTTT
>TRBJ2-7|-|few|TRBV7-8
CASSLSGSYNEQYF
TGTGCCAGCAGCTTGTCCGGGAGTTACAATGAGCAGTACTTC
>TRBJ2-6|-|-|TRBV28
CASSFGTYNSGANVLTF
TGTGCCAGCAGTTTTGGGACCTATAACTCTGGGGCCAACGTCCTGACTTTC
>TRBJ2-4|-|-|TRBV5-1
CASSLVTGAGANIQYF
TGCGCCAGCAGCTTGGTTACGGGAGCGGGTGCAAACATTCAGTACTTC
>TRBJ2-7|-|few|TRBV6-1
CASSENTKYEQYF
TGTGCCAGCAGTGAAAACACAAAATACGAGCAGTACTTC
>TRBJ2-3|TRBD2|few|TRBV7-2
CASSGPSGGSSGTDTQYF
TGTGCCAGCAGCGGCCCTAGCGGGGGGTCCTCTGGCACAGATACGCAGTATTTT
>TRBJ2-5|TRBD2|-|TRBV5-1
CASTLSGVQETQYF
TGCGCCAGCACCCTGAGCGGGGTGCAAGAGACCCAGTACTTC
>TRBJ2-3|-|-|TRBV20-1
CSARPGTYTDTQYF
TGCAGTGCTCGTCCCGGGACCTACACAGATACGCAGTATTTT
>TRBJ2-3|-|few|TRBV15
CATSRAGDTQYF
TGTGCCACCAGCAGGGCCGGAGATACGCAGTATTTT
>TRBJ2-1|TRBD2|few|TRBV12-3/TRBV12-4
CASSFYGRGSNEQFF
TGTGCCAGCAGTTTTTATGGGAGGGGCTCCAATGAGCAGTTCTTC
>TRBJ2-1|-|-|TRBV11-2
CASSLVRAEGPYEQFF
TGTGCCAGCAGCCTGGTGCGGGCGGAGGGCCCGTATGAGCAGTTCTTC
>TRBJ2-5|-|few|TRBV7-2
CASSWRAQQQETQYF
TGTGCCAGCAGCTGGAGGGCCCAACAGCAAGAGACCCAGTACTTC
>TRBJ2-3|-|few|TRBV7-9
CASSNPRGRLSTDTQYF
TGTGCCAGCAGCAACCCTCGGGGGCGTCTAAGCACAGATACGCAGTATTTT